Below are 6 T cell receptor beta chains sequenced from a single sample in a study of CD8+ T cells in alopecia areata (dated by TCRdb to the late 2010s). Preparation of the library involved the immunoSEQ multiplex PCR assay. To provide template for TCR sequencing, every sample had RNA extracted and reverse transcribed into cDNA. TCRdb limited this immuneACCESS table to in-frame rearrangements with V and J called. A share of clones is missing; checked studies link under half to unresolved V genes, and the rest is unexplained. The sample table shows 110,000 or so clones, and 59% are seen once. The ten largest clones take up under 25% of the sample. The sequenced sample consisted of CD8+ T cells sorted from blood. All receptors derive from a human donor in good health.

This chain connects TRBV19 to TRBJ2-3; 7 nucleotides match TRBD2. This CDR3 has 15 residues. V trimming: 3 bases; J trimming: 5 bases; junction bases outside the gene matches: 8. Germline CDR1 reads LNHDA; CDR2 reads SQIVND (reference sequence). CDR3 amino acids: CASSIWASGEDTQYF. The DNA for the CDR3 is TGTGCCAGTAGTATTTGGGCTAGCGGAGAAGATACGCAGTATTTT.

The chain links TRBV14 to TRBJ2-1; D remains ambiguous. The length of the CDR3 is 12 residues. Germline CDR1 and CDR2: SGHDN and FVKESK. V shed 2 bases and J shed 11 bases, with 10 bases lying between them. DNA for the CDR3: TGTGCCAGCAGCCAACTGGACGTGAAGCAGTTCTTC. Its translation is CASSQLDVKQFF.

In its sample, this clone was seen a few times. The CDR3 region is CASSFYRDQPQHF. DNA of the CDR3: TGTGCCAGCAGCTTTTACAGGGATCAGCCCCAGCATTTT. The chain has TRBV28 and TRBJ1-5; maybe TRBD1 (6 bases). Trimming took off 6 bases at V and 5 bases at J, with 11 bases between the two ends. The CDR3 loop spans 13 amino acids. CDR1 is MDHEN and CDR2 is SYDVKM in the germline V gene.

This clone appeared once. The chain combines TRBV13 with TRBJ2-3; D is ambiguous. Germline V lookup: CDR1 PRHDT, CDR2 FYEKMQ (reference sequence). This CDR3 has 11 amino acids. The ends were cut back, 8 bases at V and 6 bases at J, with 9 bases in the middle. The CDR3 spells CASGIGDTQYF. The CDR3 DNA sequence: TGTGCCAGCGGCATAGGGGATACGCAGTATTTT. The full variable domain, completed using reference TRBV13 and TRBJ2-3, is AAGVIQSPRHLIKEKRETATLKCYPIPRHDTVYWYQQGPGQDPQFLISFYEKMQSDKGSIPDRFSAQQFSDYHSELNMSSLELGDSALYFCASGIGDTQYFGPGTRLTVL.

As DNA, the CDR3 is TGTGCCAGCAGCCGGATCCGGGGTAGTAAAGAGACCCAGTACTTC. It is translated as CASSRIRGSKETQYF. The chain is built from TRBV5-6 and TRBJ2-5; D might be TRBD2 (5 bases). The CDR3 runs to 15 residues. Germline V CDR1 and CDR2: SGHDT, YYEEEE. Deletions cut 4 bases from V and 3 bases from J, with 16 bases between.

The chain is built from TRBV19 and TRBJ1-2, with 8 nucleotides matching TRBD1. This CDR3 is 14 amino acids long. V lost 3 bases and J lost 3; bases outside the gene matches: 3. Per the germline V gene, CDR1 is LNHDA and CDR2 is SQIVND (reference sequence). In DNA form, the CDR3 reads TGTGCCAGTAGTATGCAGGGGGCTTACTATGGCTACACCTTC. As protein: CASSMQGAYYGYTF. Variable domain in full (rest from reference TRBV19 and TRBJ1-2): DGGITQSPKYLFRKEGQNVTLSCEQNLNHDAMYWYRQDPGQGLRLIYYSQIVNDFQKGDIAEGYSVSREKKESFPLTVTSAQKNPTAFYLCASSMQGAYYGYTFGSGTRLTVV.